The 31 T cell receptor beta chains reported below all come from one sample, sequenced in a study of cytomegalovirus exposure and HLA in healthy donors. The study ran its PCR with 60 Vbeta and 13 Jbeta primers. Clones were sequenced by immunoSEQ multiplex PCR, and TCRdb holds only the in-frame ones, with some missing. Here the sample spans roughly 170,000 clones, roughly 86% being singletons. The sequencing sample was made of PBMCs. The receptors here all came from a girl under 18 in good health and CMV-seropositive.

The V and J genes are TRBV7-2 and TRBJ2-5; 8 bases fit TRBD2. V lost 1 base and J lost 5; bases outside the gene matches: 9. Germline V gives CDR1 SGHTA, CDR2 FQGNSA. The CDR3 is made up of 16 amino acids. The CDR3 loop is CASSLGGSGVLETQYF. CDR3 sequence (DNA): TGTGCCAGCAGCTTAGGTGGTAGCGGGGTTCTGGAGACCCAGTACTTC.

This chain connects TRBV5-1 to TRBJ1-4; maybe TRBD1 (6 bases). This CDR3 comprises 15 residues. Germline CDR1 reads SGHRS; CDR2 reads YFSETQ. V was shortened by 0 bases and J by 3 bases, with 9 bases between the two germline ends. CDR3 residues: CASSLAGGPNEKLFF. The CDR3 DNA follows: TGCGCCAGCAGCTTGGCGGGGGGCCCTAATGAAAAACTGTTTTTT.

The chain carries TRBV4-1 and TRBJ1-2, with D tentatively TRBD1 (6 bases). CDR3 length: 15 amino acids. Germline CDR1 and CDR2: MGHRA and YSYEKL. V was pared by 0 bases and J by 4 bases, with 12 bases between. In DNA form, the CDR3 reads TGCGCCAGCAGCCAAGACCTTGACAGGCTCTATGGCTACACCTTC. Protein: CASSQDLDRLYGYTF.

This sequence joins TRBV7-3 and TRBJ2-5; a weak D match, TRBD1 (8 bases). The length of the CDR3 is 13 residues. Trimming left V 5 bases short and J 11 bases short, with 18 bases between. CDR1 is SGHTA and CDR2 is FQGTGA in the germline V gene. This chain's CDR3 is CASSVTGGGEQYF. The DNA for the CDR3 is TGTGCCAGCAGCGTTACAGGGGGGGGTGAGCAGTACTTC.

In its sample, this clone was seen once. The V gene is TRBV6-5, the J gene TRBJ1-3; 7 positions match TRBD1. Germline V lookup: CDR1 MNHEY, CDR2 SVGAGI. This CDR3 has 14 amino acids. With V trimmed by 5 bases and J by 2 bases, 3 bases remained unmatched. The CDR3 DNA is TGTGCCAGCAGTCCCCAGGGGGCTGGAAACACCATATATTTT. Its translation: CASSPQGAGNTIYF.

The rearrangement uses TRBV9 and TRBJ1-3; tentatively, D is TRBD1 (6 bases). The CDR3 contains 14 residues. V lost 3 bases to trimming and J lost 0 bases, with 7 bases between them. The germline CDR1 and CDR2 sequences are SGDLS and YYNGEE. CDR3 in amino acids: CASSEGDSGNTIYF. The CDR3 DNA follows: TGTGCCAGCAGCGAGGGGGACTCTGGAAACACCATATATTTT.

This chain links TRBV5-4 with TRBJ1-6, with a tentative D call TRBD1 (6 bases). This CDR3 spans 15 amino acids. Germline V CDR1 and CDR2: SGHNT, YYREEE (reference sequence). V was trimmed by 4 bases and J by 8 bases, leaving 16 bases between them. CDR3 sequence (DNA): TGTGCCAGCAGCGGGGGCGGGGGGGTGGATTCACCCCTCCACTTT. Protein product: CASSGGGGVDSPLHF.

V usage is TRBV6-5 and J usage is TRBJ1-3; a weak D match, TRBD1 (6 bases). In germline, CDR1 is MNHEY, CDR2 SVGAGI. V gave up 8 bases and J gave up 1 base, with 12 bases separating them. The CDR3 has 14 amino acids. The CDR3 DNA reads TGTGCCAGCTCGGGGGGGCGTTCTGGAAACACCATATATTTT. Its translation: CASSGGRSGNTIYF.

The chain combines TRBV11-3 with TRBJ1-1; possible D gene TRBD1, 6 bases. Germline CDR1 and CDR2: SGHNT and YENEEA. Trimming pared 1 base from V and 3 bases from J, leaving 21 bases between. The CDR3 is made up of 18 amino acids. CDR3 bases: TGTGCCAGCAGCTTAGCCCCATTAATCGGGGGGCGCGACACTGAAGCTTTCTTT. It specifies CASSLAPLIGGRDTEAFF.

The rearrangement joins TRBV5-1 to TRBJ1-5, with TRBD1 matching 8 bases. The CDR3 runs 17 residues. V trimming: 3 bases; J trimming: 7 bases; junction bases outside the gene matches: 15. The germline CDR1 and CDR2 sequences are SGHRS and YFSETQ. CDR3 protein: CASSSRVGQGARQPQHF. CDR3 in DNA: TGCGCCAGCAGCTCCCGAGTGGGGCAGGGGGCGCGGCAGCCCCAGCATTTT.

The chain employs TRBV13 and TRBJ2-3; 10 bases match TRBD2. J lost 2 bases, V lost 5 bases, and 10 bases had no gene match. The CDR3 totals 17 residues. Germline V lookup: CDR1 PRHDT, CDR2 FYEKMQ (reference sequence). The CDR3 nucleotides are TGTGCCAGCAGCCGGTCCGGACTAGCGGAGACCACAGATACGCAGTATTTT. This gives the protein CASSRSGLAETTDTQYF. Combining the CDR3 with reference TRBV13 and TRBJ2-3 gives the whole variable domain AAGVIQSPRHLIKEKRETATLKCYPIPRHDTVYWYQQGPGQDPQFLISFYEKMQSDKGSIPDRFSAQQFSDYHSELNMSSLELGDSALYFCASSRSGLAETTDTQYFGPGTRLTVL.

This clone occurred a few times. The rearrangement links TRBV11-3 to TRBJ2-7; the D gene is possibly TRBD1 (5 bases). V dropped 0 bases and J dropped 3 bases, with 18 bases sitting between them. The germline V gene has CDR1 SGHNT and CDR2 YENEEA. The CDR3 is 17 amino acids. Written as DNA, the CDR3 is TGTGCCAGCAGCTTAGACGAAGGGCAAGCAGGGAACTACGAGCAGTACTTC. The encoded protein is CASSLDEGQAGNYEQYF.

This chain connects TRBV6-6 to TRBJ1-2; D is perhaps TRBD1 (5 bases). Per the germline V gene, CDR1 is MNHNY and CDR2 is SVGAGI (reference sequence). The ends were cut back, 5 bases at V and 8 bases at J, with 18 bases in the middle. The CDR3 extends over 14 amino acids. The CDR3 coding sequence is TGTGCCAGCAGTCAGGGTCTAGGGTCCCGGGGCTACACCTTC. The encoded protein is CASSQGLGSRGYTF.

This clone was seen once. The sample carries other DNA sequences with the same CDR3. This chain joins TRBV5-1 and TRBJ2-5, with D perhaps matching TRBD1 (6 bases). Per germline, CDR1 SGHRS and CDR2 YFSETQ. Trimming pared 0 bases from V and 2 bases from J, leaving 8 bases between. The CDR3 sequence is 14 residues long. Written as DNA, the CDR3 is TGCGCCAGCAGCTTGGGGACAGTACAAGAGACCCAGTACTTC. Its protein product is CASSLGTVQETQYF.

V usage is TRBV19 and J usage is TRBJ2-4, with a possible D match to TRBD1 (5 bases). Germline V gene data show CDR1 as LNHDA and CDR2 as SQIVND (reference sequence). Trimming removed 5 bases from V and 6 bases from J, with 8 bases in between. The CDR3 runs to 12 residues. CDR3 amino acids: CASSPDRNIQYF. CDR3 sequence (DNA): TGTGCCAGTAGTCCAGACAGAAACATTCAGTACTTC.

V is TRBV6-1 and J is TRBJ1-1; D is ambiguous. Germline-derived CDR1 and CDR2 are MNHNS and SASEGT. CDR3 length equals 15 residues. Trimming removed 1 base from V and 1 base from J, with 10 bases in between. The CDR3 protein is CASSEGNHWNTEAFF. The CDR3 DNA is TGTGCCAGCAGTGAAGGTAACCACTGGAACACTGAAGCTTTCTTT.

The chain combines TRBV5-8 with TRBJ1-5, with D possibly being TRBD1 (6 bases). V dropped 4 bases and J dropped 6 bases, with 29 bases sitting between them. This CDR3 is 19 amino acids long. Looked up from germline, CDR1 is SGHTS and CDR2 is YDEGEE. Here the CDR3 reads CASSPWGGTPSPRSQPQHF. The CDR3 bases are TGTGCCAGCAGCCCCTGGGGGGGGACACCCTCCCCTAGGAGTCAGCCCCAGCATTTT. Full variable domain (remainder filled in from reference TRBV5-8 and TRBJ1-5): EAGVTQSPTHLIKTRGQQATLRCSPISGHTSVYWYQQALGLGLQFLLWYDEGEERNRGNFPPRFSGRQFPNYSSELNVNALELEDSALYLCASSPWGGTPSPRSQPQHFGDGTRLSIL.

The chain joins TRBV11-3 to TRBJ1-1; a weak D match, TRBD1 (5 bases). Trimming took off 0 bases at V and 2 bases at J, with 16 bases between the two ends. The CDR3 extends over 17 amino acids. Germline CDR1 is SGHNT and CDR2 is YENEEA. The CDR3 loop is CASSLDQLGQLNTEAFF. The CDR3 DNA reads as TGTGCCAGCAGCTTAGATCAATTGGGGCAGCTTAACACTGAAGCTTTCTTT.

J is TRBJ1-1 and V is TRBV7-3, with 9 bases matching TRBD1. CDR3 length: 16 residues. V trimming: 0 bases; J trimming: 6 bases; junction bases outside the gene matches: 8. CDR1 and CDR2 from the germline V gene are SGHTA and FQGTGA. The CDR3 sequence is CASSLTGTGGWSEAFF. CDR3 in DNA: TGTGCCAGCAGCTTAACGGGCACAGGGGGCTGGTCTGAAGCTTTCTTT.

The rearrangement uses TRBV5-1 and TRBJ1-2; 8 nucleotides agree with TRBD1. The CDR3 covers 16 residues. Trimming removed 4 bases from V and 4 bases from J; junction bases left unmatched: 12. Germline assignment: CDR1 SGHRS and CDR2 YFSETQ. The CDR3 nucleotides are TGCGCCAGCAGCCCAAACAGACAGGGGAGTGGCTATGGCTACACCTTC. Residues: CASSPNRQGSGYGYTF. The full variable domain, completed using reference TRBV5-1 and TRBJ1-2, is KAGVTQTPRYLIKTRGQQVTLSCSPISGHRSVSWYQQTPGQGLQFLFEYFSETQRNKGNFPGRFSGRQFSNSRSEMNVSTLELGDSALYLCASSPNRQGSGYGYTFGSGTRLTVV.

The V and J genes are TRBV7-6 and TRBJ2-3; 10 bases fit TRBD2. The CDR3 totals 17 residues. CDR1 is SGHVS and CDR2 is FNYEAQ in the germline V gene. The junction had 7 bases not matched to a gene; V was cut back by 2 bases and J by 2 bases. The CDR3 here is CASSLNPGLADTDTQYF. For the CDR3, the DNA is TGTGCCAGCAGCTTAAATCCAGGACTAGCGGACACAGATACGCAGTATTTT.

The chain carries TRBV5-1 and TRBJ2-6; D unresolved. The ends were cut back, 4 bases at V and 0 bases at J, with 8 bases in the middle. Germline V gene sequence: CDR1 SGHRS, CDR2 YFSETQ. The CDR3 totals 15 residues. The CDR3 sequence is CASSESRSGANVLTF. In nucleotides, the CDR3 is TGCGCCAGCAGCGAGTCACGCTCTGGGGCCAACGTCCTGACTTTC. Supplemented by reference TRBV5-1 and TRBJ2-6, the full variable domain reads KAGVTQTPRYLIKTRGQQVTLSCSPISGHRSVSWYQQTPGQGLQFLFEYFSETQRNKGNFPGRFSGRQFSNSRSEMNVSTLELGDSALYLCASSESRSGANVLTFGAGSRLTVL.

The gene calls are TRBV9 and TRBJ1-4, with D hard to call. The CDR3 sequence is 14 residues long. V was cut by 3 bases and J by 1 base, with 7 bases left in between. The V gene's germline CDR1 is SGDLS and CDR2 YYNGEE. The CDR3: CASSGGRTNEKLFF. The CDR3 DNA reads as TGTGCCAGCAGCGGAGGCAGAACTAATGAAAAACTGTTTTTT.

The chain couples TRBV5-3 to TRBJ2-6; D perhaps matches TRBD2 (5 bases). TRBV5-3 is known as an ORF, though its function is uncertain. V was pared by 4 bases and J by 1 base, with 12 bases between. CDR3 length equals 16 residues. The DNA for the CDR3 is TGTGCCAGAAGCACTATACCGGGATCTGGGGCCAACGTCCTGACTTTC. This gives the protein CARSTIPGSGANVLTF.

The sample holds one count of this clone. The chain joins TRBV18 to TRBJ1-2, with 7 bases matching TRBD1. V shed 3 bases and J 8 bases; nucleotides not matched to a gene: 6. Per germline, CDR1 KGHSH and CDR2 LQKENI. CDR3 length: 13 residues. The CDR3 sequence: CASSPTGSGGYTF. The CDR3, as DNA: TGTGCCAGCTCACCGACAGGGTCTGGAGGCTACACCTTC.

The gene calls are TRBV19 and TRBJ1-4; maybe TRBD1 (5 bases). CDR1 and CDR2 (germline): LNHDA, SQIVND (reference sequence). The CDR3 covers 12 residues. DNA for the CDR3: TGTGGAGCGGGGGACCTTGGCGAAAAACTGTTTTTT. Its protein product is CGAGDLGEKLFF.

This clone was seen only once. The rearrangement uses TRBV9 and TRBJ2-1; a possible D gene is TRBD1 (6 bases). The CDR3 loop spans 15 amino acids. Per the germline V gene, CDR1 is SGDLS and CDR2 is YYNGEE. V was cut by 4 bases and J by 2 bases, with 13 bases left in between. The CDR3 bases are TGTGCCAGCAGCAAAACAGGGAAAACCTACAATGAGCAGTTCTTC. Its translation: CASSKTGKTYNEQFF.

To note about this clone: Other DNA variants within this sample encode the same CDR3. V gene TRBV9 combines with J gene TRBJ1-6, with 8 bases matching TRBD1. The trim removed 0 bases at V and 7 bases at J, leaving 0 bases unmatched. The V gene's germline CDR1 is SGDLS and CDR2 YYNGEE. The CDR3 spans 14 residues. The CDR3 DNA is TGTGCCAGCAGCGTAGGGGACAGGAATTCACCCCTCCACTTT. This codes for CASSVGDRNSPLHF. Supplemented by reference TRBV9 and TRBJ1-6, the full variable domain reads DSGVTQTPKHLITATGQRVTLRCSPRSGDLSVYWYQQSLDQGLQFLIQYYNGEERAKGNILERFSAQQFPDLHSELNLSSLELGDSALYFCASSVGDRNSPLHFGNGTRLTVT.

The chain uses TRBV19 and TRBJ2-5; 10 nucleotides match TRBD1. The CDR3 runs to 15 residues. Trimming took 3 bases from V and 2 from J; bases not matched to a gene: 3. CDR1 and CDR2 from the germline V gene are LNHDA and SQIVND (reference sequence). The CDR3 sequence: CASSIQDRGQETQYF. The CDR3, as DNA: TGTGCCAGTAGTATTCAGGACAGGGGGCAAGAGACCCAGTACTTC.

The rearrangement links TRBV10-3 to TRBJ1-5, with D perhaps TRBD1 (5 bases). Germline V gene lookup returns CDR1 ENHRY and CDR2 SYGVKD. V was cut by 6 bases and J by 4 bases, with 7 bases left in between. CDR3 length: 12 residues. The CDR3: CAISGTNQPQHF. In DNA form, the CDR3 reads TGTGCCATCAGCGGGACTAATCAGCCCCAGCATTTT.

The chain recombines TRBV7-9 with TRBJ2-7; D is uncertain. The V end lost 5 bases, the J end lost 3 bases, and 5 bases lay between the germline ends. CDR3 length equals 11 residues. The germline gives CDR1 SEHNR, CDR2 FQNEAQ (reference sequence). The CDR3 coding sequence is TGTGCCAGCAGCGCGGACTACGAGCAGTACTTC. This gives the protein CASSADYEQYF. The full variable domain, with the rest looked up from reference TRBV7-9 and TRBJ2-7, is DTGVSQNPRHKITKRGQNVTFRCDPISEHNRLYWYRQTLGQGPEFLTYFQNEAQLEKSRLLSDRFSAERPKGSFSTLEIQRTEQGDSAMYLCASSADYEQYFGPGTRLTVT.